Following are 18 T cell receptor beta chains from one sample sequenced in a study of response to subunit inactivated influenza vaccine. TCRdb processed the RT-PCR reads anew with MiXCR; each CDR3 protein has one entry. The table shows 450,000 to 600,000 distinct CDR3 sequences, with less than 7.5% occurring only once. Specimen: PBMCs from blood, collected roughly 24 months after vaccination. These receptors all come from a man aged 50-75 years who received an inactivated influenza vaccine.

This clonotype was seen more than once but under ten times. CDR3 coding DNA: TGTGCCAGCAGCGTATCGGGAGGGTCCACAGATACGCAGTATTTT. This encodes CASSVSGGSTDTQYF. This rearrangement joins TRBV9 to TRBJ2-3; TRBD2 aligns across 8 bases. V lost 1 base, J lost 2 bases, and 3 bases stayed unmatched. The CDR3 covers 15 residues. The germline CDR1 and CDR2 sequences are SGDLS and YYNGEE. Using reference TRBV9 and TRBJ2-3 for the parts outside the CDR3, the full variable domain is DSGVTQTPKHLITATGQRVTLRCSPRSGDLSVYWYQQSLDQGLQFLIQYYNGEERAKGNILERFSAQQFPDLHSELNLSSLELGDSALYFCASSVSGGSTDTQYFGPGTRLTVL.

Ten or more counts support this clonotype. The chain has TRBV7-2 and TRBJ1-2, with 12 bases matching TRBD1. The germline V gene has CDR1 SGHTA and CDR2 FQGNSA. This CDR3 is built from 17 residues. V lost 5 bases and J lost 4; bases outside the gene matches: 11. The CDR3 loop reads CASSLRDRGRPGYGYTF. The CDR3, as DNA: TGTGCCAGCAGCCTCCGGGACAGGGGGCGTCCCGGCTATGGCTACACCTTC.

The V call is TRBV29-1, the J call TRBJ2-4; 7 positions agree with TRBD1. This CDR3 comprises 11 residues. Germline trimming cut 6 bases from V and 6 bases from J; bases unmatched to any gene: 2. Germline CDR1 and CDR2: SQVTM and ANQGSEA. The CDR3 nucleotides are TGCAGCGTAGGGGACAGAAACATTCAGTACTTC. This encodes CSVGDRNIQYF.

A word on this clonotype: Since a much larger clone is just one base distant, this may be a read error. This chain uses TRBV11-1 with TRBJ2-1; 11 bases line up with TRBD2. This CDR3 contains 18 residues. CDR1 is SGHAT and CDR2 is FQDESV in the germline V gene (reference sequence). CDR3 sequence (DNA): TGTGCCAGCAGCTCGACCCGATCTAGCGGGAGGACTTACAATGAGCAGATCTTC. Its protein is CASSSTRSSGRTYNEQIF.

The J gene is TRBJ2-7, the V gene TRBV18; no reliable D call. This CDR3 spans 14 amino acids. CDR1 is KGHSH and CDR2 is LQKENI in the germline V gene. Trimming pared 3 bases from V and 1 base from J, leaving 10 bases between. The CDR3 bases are TGTGCCAGCTCACCTACAAGTCAATCCTACGAGCAGTACTTC. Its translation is CASSPTSQSYEQYF.

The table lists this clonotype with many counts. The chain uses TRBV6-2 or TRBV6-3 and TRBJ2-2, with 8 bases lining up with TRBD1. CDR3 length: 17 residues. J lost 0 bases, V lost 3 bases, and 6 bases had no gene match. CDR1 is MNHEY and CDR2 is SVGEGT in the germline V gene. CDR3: CASSYVTGQANTGELFF. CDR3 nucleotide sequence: TGTGCCAGCAGTTATGTGACGGGACAGGCGAACACCGGGGAGCTGTTTTTT.

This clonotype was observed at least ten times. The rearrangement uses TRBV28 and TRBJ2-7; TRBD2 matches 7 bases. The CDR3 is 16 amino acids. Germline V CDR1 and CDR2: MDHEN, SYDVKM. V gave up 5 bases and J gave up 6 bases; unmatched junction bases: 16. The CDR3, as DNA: TGTGCCAGCAGTCCCGGACTAGTCACCTACTTAGGCGAGCAGTACTTC. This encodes CASSPGLVTYLGEQYF.

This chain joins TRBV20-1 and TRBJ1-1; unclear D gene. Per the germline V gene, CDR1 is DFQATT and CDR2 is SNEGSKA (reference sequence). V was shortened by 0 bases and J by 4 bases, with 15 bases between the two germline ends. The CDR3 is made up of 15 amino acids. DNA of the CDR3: TGCAGTGCTAGAGATGCAGGCGGGCGGGCCACTGAAGCTTTCTTT. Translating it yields CSARDAGGRATEAFF.

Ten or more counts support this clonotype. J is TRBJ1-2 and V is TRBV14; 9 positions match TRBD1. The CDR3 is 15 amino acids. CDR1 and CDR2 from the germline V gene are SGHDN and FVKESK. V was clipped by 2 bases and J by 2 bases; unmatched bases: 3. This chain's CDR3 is CASSQWTGDNYGYTF. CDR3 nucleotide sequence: TGTGCCAGCAGCCAATGGACAGGGGACAACTATGGCTACACCTTC.

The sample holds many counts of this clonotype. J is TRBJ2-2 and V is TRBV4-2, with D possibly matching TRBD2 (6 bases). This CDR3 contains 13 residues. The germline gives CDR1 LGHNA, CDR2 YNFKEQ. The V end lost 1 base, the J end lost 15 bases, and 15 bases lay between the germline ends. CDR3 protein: CASSQVTGVGVFF. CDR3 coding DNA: TGTGCCAGCAGCCAAGTCACGGGAGTTGGTGTGTTTTTT.

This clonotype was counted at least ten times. CDR3 amino acids: CAISNSRGDNEQFF. The CDR3 DNA reads as TGTGCCATCAGTAATAGTAGGGGGGACAATGAGCAGTTCTTC. The V call is TRBV10-3, the J call TRBJ2-1, with D possibly called TRBD1 or TRBD2 (6 bases each). The CDR3 has 14 amino acids. V was trimmed by 5 bases and J by 5 bases, leaving 13 bases between them. CDR1 ENHRY and CDR2 SYGVKD come from the germline V gene.

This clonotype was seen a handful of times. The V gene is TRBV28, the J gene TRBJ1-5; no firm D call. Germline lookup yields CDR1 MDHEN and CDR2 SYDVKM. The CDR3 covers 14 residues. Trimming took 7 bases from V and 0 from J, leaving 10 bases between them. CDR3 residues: CASIQPRSNQPQHF. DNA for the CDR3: TGTGCCAGCATTCAGCCCCGTAGCAATCAGCCCCAGCATTTT.

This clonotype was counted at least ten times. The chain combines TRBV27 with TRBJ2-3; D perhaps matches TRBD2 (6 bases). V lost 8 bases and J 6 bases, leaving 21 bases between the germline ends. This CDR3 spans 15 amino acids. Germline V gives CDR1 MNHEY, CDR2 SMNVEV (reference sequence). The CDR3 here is CASRTRNPGRDTQYF. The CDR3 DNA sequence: TGTGCCAGCCGTACTCGGAATCCAGGGAGGGATACGCAGTATTTT.

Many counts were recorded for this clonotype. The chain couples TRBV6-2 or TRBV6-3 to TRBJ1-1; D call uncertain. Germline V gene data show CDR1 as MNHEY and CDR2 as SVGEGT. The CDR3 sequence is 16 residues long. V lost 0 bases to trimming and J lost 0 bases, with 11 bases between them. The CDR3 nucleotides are TGTGCCAGCAGTTACTCGGGCAGCCCCATGAACACTGAAGCTTTCTTT. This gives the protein CASSYSGSPMNTEAFF.

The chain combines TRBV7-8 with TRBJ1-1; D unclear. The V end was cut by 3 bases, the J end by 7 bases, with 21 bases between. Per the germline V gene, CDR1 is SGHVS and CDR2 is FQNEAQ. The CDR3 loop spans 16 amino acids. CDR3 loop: CASSLSAAPYLFEAFF. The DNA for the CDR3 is TGTGCCAGCAGCTTGTCGGCGGCCCCGTACCTCTTTGAAGCTTTCTTT.

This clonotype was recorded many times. The CDR3 DNA sequence: TGCGCCAGCAGCAGGACAGGGGAAGAAAAACTGTTTTTT. Protein product: CASSRTGEEKLFF. The V gene is TRBV5-1, the J gene TRBJ1-4, with 9 nucleotides matching TRBD1. From germline, CDR1 is SGHRS and CDR2 YFSETQ. The V segment lost 4 bases and the J segment 8 bases; nucleotides outside the gene matches: 3. The CDR3 has 13 residues.

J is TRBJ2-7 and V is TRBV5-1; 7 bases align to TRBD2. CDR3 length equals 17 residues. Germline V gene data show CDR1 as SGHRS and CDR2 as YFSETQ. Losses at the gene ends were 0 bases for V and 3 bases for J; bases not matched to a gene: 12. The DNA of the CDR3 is TGCGCCAGCAGCTTGGGGCACTGGGAGGGCCGAAACTACGAGCAGTACTTC. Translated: CASSLGHWEGRNYEQYF.

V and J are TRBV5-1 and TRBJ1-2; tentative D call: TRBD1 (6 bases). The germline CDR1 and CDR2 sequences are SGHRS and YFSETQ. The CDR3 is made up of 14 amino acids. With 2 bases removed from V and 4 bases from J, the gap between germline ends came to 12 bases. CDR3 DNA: TGCGCCAGCAGCTTTCAGGGGCAGGTCTATGGCTACACCTTC. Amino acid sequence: CASSFQGQVYGYTF.